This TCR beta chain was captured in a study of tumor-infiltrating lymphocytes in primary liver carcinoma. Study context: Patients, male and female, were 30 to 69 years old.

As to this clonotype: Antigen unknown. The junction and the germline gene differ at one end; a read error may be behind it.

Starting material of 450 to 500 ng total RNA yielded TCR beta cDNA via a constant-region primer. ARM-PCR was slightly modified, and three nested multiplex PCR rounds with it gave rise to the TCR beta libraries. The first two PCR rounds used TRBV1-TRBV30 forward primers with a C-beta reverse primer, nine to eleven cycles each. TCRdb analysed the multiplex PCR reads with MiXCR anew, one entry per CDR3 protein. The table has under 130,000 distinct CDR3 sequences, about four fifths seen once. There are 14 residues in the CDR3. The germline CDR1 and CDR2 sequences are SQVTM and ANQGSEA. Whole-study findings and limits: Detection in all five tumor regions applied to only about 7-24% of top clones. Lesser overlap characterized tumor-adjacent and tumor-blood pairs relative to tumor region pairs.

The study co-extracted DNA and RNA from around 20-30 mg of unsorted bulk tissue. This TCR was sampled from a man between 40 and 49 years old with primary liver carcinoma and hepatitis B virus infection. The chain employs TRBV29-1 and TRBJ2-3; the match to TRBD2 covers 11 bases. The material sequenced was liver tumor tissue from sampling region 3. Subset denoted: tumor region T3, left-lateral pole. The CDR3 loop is CSVAGLAGTGTQYF. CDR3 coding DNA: TGCAGTGTTGCTGGACTAGCGGGCACAGGTACGCAGTATTTT.